Sequencing of this T cell receptor (beta chain) was carried out in a study of cytomegalovirus exposure and HLA in healthy donors. Study information: Unique TCRs numbering around 80 million, obtained from HLA-typed donors, made up an early data release. There were 350 to 400 genotyped donors. Of these, 81% fell in the genetic ancestry cluster associated with self-reported Caucasian donors. Study-level findings and limits: It was only CMV serostatus that was available as immune exposure information.

CDR1 and CDR2 (germline): SGHRS, YFSETQ. CDR3 length equals 13 residues. The germline V and J ends were trimmed by 1 base and 2 bases, with 6 bases remaining between them. Vbeta (60) and Jbeta (13) primers were used in the PCR. Clones were sequenced by immunoSEQ multiplex PCR, and TCRdb holds only the in-frame ones, with some missing. The sample includes about 54,000 clones, roughly 84% of them seen just once. Comments on this clone: Its cognate antigen is unknown.

The sample was PBMCs. The TCR sequence derives from a woman aged 18 to 35 in good health and CMV-seronegative. The J gene is TRBJ2-5, the V gene TRBV5-1; no definite D call. The CDR3 loop is CASSLIGQETQYF. The CDR3 region has the DNA TGCGCCAGCAGCTTGATCGGGCAAGAGACCCAGTACTTC. Full variable domain (remainder filled in from reference TRBV5-1 and TRBJ2-5): KAGVTQTPRYLIKTRGQQVTLSCSPISGHRSVSWYQQTPGQGLQFLFEYFSETQRNKGNFPGRFSGRQFSNSRSEMNVSTLELGDSALYLCASSLIGQETQYFGPGTRLLVL.